The 8 T cell receptor beta chains reported below all come from one sample, sequenced in a study of T cells in Graves' hyperthyroidism and ophthalmopathy. TCR beta CDR3 region amplification was performed from RNA transcripts. HTBI primers drove first-round RT-PCR of the TCR CDR3. Using its own MiXCR run on the multiplex PCR reads, TCRdb lists one record per CDR3 protein. The repertoire holds over 150,000 distinct CDR3 sequences, around 17% seen once, with roughly 55% in the top ten. The sample comprised blood. Source of these receptors: a woman aged 45 to 65 with Graves' hyperthyroidism.

There are a few counts of this clonotype. The CDR3 loop is CSAREAGANTGELFF. The DNA of the CDR3 is TGCAGTGCTAGAGAGGCGGGGGCGAACACCGGGGAGCTGTTTTTT. The J gene is TRBJ2-2, the V gene TRBV20-1; 7 bases fit TRBD2. Germline V gives CDR1 DFQATT, CDR2 SNEGSKA (reference sequence). The CDR3 is 15 residues long. After removal of 0 bases from V and 0 bases from J, the junction contained 1 base not matched to a gene.

This clonotype was observed a handful of times. The chain uses TRBV6-1 and TRBJ1-1; TRBD1 might be the D (5 bases). The CDR3 spans 16 residues. V lost 5 bases and J 4 bases, leaving 20 bases between the germline ends. Germline CDR1 and CDR2: MNHNS and SASEGT. CDR3 coding DNA: TGTGCCAGCAGTAGAAGACAGCCAGGGCAGAGCACTGAAGCTTTCTTT. Protein product: CASSRRQPGQSTEAFF.

At least ten counts were recorded for this clonotype. The chain recombines TRBV11-3 with TRBJ1-1; TRBD1 might be the D (5 bases). There are 12 residues in the CDR3. Germline-derived CDR1 and CDR2 are SGHNT and YENEEA. V was pared by 3 bases and J by 11 bases, with 13 bases between. CDR3 in DNA: TGTGCCAGCAGCTTCCCGGCAGGGTCCGCTTTCTTT. Translated: CASSFPAGSAFF.

This clonotype was detected only a few times. The chain carries TRBV20-1 and TRBJ1-4; no firm D call. Germline V gene lookup returns CDR1 DFQATT and CDR2 SNEGSKA (reference sequence). Trimming pared 2 bases from V and 5 bases from J, leaving 15 bases between. This CDR3 comprises 15 residues. The CDR3 DNA reads TGCAGTGCTAGACCGACGGGCGACTCAAATGAAAAACTGTTTTTT. It codes for CSARPTGDSNEKLFF.

The table lists this clonotype with many counts. The chain couples TRBV20-1 to TRBJ1-4; 7 bases match TRBD1. The CDR3 totals 18 residues. After removal of 0 bases from V and 1 base from J, the junction contained 11 bases not matched to a gene. The germline CDR1 and CDR2 sequences are DFQATT and SNEGSKA (reference sequence). The CDR3 sequence is CSAREDIGGKGTNEKLFF. CDR3 sequence (DNA): TGCAGTGCTAGAGAGGACATAGGGGGCAAGGGAACTAATGAAAAACTGTTTTTT.

The V call is TRBV4-1, the J call TRBJ2-1; TRBD1 matches at 7 bases. The J call is in doubt because the DNA end fits TRBJ2-7 better. CDR1 is MGHRA, CDR2 YSYEKL, per germline. CDR3 length equals 16 residues. This CDR3 reads CASSGQEKGYGNEQYF. The DNA of the CDR3 is TGCGCCAGCAGCGGACAGGAAAAGGGGTATGGCAATGAGCAGTACTTC.

This clonotype has just a few counts. CDR3 sequence reads: CASSTYNEQFF. The CDR3 DNA sequence: TGTGCCAGTAGTACGTACAATGAGCAGTTCTTC. The rearrangement uses TRBV19 and TRBJ2-1; D call uncertain. CDR1 and CDR2 (germline): LNHDA, SQIVND (reference sequence). This CDR3 comprises 11 residues. V gave up 4 bases and J gave up 4 bases, with 2 bases separating them.

This clonotype was seen many times. The chain uses TRBV27 and TRBJ2-1; 7 nucleotides match TRBD2. From germline, CDR1 is MNHEY and CDR2 SMNVEV (reference sequence). The CDR3 sequence is 16 residues long. Trimming took 2 bases from V and 5 from J; bases not matched to a gene: 9. CDR3 coding DNA: TGTGCCAGCAGTTTAAAGACTAGCAGAGACGACAATGAGCAGTTCTTC. Translation: CASSLKTSRDDNEQFF.